These 5 T cell receptor beta chains were sequenced from one sample in a study of blood T cells in healthy people across ages (dated by TCRdb to 2013 to 2016). Receptors were amplified or captured by 5' RACE. Sequencer: Illumina HiSeq 2500. A second PCR of about 6 to 11 cycles was performed with a sample-barcoded 5' primer and a J-beta primer mix. TCRdb itself trimmed the public reads at Q25 with fastp, ran MiXCR and retained productive beta chains. Identical CDR3 proteins give one entry, which carries the most common genes and DNA. Counted in this sample were about 780,000 distinct CDR3 sequences; 35% to 60% of them appeared once. The top ten clones comprise around a sixth of the sample. Sequencing used blood. These receptors were collected from an older man in good health.

This clonotype was counted at least ten times. The CDR3 protein is CASSSSLSGNQPQHF. Here the CDR3 DNA reads TGTGCCAGCAGCAGCTCCCTTAGCGGGAATCAGCCCCAGCATTTT. This sequence joins TRBV7-2 and TRBJ1-5; D unresolved. The CDR3 contains 15 residues. V was shortened by 5 bases and J by 4 bases, with 15 bases between the two germline ends. CDR1 is SGHTA and CDR2 is FQGNSA in the germline V gene.

In this sample, this clonotype turned up a few times. The CDR3 DNA reads TGTGCCAGCAGTCCCCTCTGGGGTTTAGAGACCCAGTACTTC. Translation: CASSPLWGLETQYF. This chain links TRBV28 with TRBJ2-5; D unresolved. V was trimmed by 5 bases and J by 4 bases, leaving 14 bases between them. Germline CDR1 is MDHEN and CDR2 is SYDVKM. This CDR3 spans 14 amino acids.

The gene calls are TRBV11-2 and TRBJ2-3, with a possible D match to TRBD1 (6 bases). This CDR3 has 14 amino acids. V was cut by 5 bases and J by 6 bases, with 15 bases left in between. Per the germline V gene, CDR1 is SGHAT and CDR2 is FQNNGV. The DNA for the CDR3 is TGTGCCAGCAGCCCAGGGGTATTCGAGGATACGCAGTATTTT. Its protein is CASSPGVFEDTQYF.

In regard to this clonotype: This may be a read error: a much more frequent sequence differs by one nucleotide. J is TRBJ2-5 and V is TRBV10-3, with a weak D call TRBD1 (6 bases). The V gene lost 8 bases and the J gene lost 2 bases, with 18 bases spanning the gap. Looked up from germline, CDR1 is ENHRY and CDR2 is SYGVKD. The length of the CDR3 is 15 residues. The CDR3 region is CAIRSGAAPQETQYF. CDR3 in DNA: TGTGCCATCCGATCAGGGGCCGCTCCTCAAGAGACCCAGTACTTC.

This clonotype was seen a handful of times. The CDR3 sequence: CSARDQAGGPYEQYF. Written as DNA, the CDR3 is TGCAGTGCTAGAGATCAGGCAGGGGGCCCCTACGAGCAGTACTTC. V gene TRBV20-1 combines with J gene TRBJ2-7; 8 nucleotides line up with TRBD1. The CDR3 totals 15 residues. V lost 0 bases and J lost 2; bases outside the gene matches: 6. The germline V gene encodes CDR1 DFQATT and CDR2 SNEGSKA (reference sequence).